Described below is a single T cell receptor (beta chain) sequence and its context. The data were obtained in a study of PD-1 blockade in classical Hodgkin lymphoma. V shed 7 bases and J shed 4 bases, with 16 bases lying between them. The germline CDR1 and CDR2 sequences are MNHNY and SVGAGI (reference sequence). The CDR3 spans 14 residues. TCRdb keeps only in-frame clones here, not all; method: immunoSEQ multiplex PCR. The repertoire consists of tens of thousands of clones, with around nine tenths occurring once and the leading ten covering over 7.5%. Time point in this sample: cycle 4 day 1 (C4D1), after 5 to 7 weeks of nivolumab. Exposure to brentuximab vedotin varied, and each patient had relapsed following autologous stem cell transplantation.

The rearrangement links TRBV6-6 to TRBJ1-1; D perhaps matches TRBD1 (5 bases). The receptor's source is a human donor with classical Hodgkin lymphoma. The source material was peripheral blood mononuclear cells (PBMCs), sampled before the fourth cycle of nivolumab. CDR3 in DNA: TGTGCCAGCATCAACTTGGGGGTTGGCACTGAAGCTTTCTTT. Encoded protein: CASINLGVGTEAFF.